This TCR beta chain was observed in a study of cytomegalovirus exposure and HLA in healthy donors. Study findings and constraints: Using the classifier, cytomegalovirus status was reportedly diagnosed with high specificity and sensitivity.

This CDR3 has 14 residues. The V gene's germline CDR1 is GTSNPN and CDR2 SVGIG (reference sequence). Germline trimming cut 3 bases from V and 3 bases from J; bases unmatched to any gene: 4. For this clone: Its antigen is not identified.

Some clones are missing from TCRdb's copy, which holds only in-frame ones; the method was immunoSEQ multiplex PCR. The data contain approximately 82,000 clones, 85% to 95% of them singletons. Material: PBMCs. This receptor was identified in a man younger than 35 in good health and CMV-seronegative. The gene calls are TRBV30 and TRBJ2-4; TRBD2 agrees at 8 bases. The DNA for the CDR3 is TGTGCCTGGAGGGGAGCGGGAGACAAAAACATTCAGTACTTC. This gives the protein CAWRGAGDKNIQYF.